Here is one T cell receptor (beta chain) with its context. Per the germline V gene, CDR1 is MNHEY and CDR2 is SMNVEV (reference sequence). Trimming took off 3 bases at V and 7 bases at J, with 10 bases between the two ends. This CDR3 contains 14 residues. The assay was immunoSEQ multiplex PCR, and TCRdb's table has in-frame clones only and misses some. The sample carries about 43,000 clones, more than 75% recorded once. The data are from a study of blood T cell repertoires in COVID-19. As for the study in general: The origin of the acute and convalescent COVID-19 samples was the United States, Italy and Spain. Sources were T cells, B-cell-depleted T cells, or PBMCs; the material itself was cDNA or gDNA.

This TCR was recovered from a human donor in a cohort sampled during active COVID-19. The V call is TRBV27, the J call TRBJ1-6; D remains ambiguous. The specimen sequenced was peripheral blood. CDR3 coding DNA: TGTGCCAGCAGTTTCCCTCACAGAAATTCACCCCTCCACTTT. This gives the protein CASSFPHRNSPLHF.